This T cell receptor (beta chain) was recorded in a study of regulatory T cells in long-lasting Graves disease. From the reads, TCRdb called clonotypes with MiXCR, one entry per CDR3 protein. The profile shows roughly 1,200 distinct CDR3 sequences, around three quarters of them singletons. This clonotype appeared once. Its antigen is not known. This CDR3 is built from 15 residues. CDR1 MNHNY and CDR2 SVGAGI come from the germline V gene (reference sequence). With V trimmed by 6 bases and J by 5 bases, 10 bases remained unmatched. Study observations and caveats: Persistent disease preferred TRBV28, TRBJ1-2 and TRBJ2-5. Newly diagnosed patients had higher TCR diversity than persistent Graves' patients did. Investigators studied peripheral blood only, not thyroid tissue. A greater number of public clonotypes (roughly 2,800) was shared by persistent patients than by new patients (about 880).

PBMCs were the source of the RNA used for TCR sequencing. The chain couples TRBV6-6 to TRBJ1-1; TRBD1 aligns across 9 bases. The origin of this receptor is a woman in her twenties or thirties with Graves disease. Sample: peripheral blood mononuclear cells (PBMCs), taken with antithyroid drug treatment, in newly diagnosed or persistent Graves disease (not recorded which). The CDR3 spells CASSRKGQGWTEAFF. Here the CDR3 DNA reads TGTGCCAGCAGCCGAAAAGGACAGGGGTGGACTGAAGCTTTCTTT.